This TCR beta chain is from a study of blood T cell repertoires in COVID-19. In the study overall: T cells, B-cell-depleted T cells, or PBMCs provided the cDNA or gDNA that served as material.

TCRdb's copy holds only in-frame clones and misses some; the assay was immunoSEQ multiplex PCR. The table has about 220,000 clones, roughly 84% seen once. The germline gives CDR1 MNHEY, CDR2 SMNVEV (reference sequence). V gave up 1 base and J gave up 3 bases, with 13 bases separating them. The CDR3 is 15 residues long. This sequence was found in a woman of 80 years or more with acute or convalescent COVID-19. Specimen: peripheral blood. J is TRBJ2-7 and V is TRBV27; D is perhaps TRBD2 (7 bases). The DNA for the CDR3 is TGTGCCAGCAGTTTATGGGGGGGCACCGGCTACGAGCAGTACTTC. Translating it yields CASSLWGGTGYEQYF.